A single sample gave rise to the 28 T cell receptor beta chains below, sequenced in a study of Ad26.COV2.S vaccination and SARS-CoV-2 variants. The treatment here: around 19 received Ad26.COV2.S at low or high dose, single or two shots; about 5 received placebo; per-sample allocation not given. After the first vaccine or placebo injection, samples were drawn on day 63. Method: immunoSEQ multiplex PCR; TCRdb's copy keeps in-frame clones and lacks some. This table has some 250,000 clones, around nine tenths appearing once. Sequencing used peripheral blood, obtained in a trial of Ad26.COV2.S vaccine versus placebo. The source is a person between 18 and 65 years old who received the Ad26.COV2.S COVID-19 vaccine or a placebo.

The rearrangement joins TRBV20-1 to TRBJ1-1; 12 positions agree with TRBD1. The germline CDR1 and CDR2 sequences are DFQATT and SNEGSKA (reference sequence). The CDR3 consists of 11 residues. The junction had 3 bases not matched to a gene; V was cut back by 6 bases and J by 10 bases. The CDR3 reads CSAGDRGRAFF. Here the CDR3 DNA reads TGCAGTGCGGGGGACAGGGGGCGAGCTTTCTTT.

This rearrangement joins TRBV30 to TRBJ1-5; D gene uncertain. Looked up from germline, CDR1 is GTSNPN and CDR2 is SVGIG (reference sequence). This CDR3 comprises 13 residues. Trimming removed 1 base at V and 3 bases at J, with 7 bases between. The DNA for the CDR3 is TGTGCCTGGAGTGCTGGGATCAATCAGCCCCAGCATTTT. This codes for CAWSAGINQPQHF.

This rearrangement joins TRBV6-2 or TRBV6-3 to TRBJ2-1; TRBD1 aligns across 11 bases. Trimming removed 5 bases from V and 9 bases from J; junction bases left unmatched: 9. The CDR3 contains 15 residues. Per germline, CDR1 MNHEY and CDR2 SVGEGT. The CDR3 loop is CASSGRDRGGIEQFF. The CDR3 nucleotides read TGTGCCAGCAGTGGCCGGGACAGGGGGGGTATTGAGCAGTTCTTC.

The V call is TRBV6-5, the J call TRBJ2-6; possible D gene TRBD2, 5 bases. V was pared by 4 bases and J by 0 bases, with 10 bases between. CDR3 length: 16 residues. From germline, CDR1 is MNHEY and CDR2 SVGAGI. The CDR3 reads CASSSEGASGANVLTF. For the CDR3, the DNA is TGTGCCAGCAGTTCTGAGGGAGCCTCTGGGGCCAACGTCCTGACTTTC.

The chain carries TRBV5-1 and TRBJ1-1; D is possibly TRBD1 (5 bases). V was cut by 0 bases and J by 0 bases, with 15 bases left in between. This CDR3 has 17 amino acids. CDR1 SGHRS and CDR2 YFSETQ come from the germline V gene. CDR3 bases: TGCGCCAGCAGCTTGGCCCGCAGGGCAGAGGTGAACACTGAAGCTTTCTTT. Translated: CASSLARRAEVNTEAFF. Based on the CDR3 plus reference TRBV5-1 and TRBJ1-1, the full variable domain is KAGVTQTPRYLIKTRGQQVTLSCSPISGHRSVSWYQQTPGQGLQFLFEYFSETQRNKGNFPGRFSGRQFSNSRSEMNVSTLELGDSALYLCASSLARRAEVNTEAFFGQGTRLTVV.

The V call is TRBV28, the J call TRBJ2-3; 13 bases align to TRBD2. Germline V CDR1 and CDR2: MDHEN, SYDVKM. This CDR3 contains 20 residues. The V and J ends lost 5 bases and 5 bases, in that order; junction bases with no gene match: 19. The CDR3 protein is CASSPPGTSGVGARVDTQYF. CDR3 in DNA: TGTGCCAGCAGTCCTCCCGGGACTAGCGGGGTTGGGGCAAGGGTAGATACGCAGTATTTT.

This clone appeared once. This chain joins TRBV2 and TRBJ1-4, with TRBD1 matching 10 bases. The germline V gene has CDR1 SNHLY and CDR2 FYNNEI. Trimming at V came to 4 bases and at J to 7 bases, leaving 6 bases not matched to a gene. This CDR3 has 15 amino acids. The CDR3: CASSATGGAGEKLFF. The CDR3 nucleotides read TGTGCCAGCAGTGCGACAGGGGGCGCGGGTGAAAAACTGTTTTTT. Using reference TRBV2 and TRBJ1-4 for the parts outside the CDR3, the full variable domain is EPEVTQTPSHQVTQMGQEVILRCVPISNHLYFYWYRQILGQKVEFLVSFYNNEISEKSEIFDDQFSVERPDGSNFTLKIRSTKLEDSAMYFCASSATGGAGEKLFFGSGTQLSVL.

The chain recombines TRBV29-1 with TRBJ2-1; D is possibly TRBD2 (6 bases). CDR3 length: 12 residues. In germline, CDR1 is SQVTM, CDR2 ANQGSEA. The CDR3 sequence: CIGRQTDNEQFF. The CDR3 region has the DNA TGCATCGGGAGACAGACGGACAATGAGCAGTTCTTC.

The chain recombines TRBV7-2 with TRBJ2-7; 7 bases fit TRBD1. The CDR3 spans 13 residues. The germline V gene encodes CDR1 SGHTA and CDR2 FQGNSA. The V and J ends lost 6 bases and 7 bases, in that order; junction bases with no gene match: 9. CDR3 sequence reads: CASRLTGLGEQYF. Written as DNA, the CDR3 is TGTGCCAGCAGACTGACAGGGTTGGGTGAGCAGTACTTC. Combining the CDR3 with reference TRBV7-2 and TRBJ2-7 gives the whole variable domain GAGVSQSPSNKVTEKGKDVELRCDPISGHTALYWYRQSLGQGLEFLIYFQGNSAPDKSGLPSDRFSAERTGGSVSTLTIQRTQQEDSAVYLCASRLTGLGEQYFGPGTRLTVT.

This chain connects TRBV28 to TRBJ2-7; the D call may be TRBD1 or TRBD2 (5 bases each). The CDR3 runs 12 residues. Germline CDR1 reads MDHEN; CDR2 reads SYDVKM. V shed 8 bases and J shed 4 bases, with 12 bases lying between them. The CDR3 nucleotides read TGTGCCAGCGAGGGACCGCCGTACGAGCAGTACTTC. Protein sequence: CASEGPPYEQYF. Based on the CDR3 plus reference TRBV28 and TRBJ2-7, the full variable domain is DVKVTQSSRYLVKRTGEKVFLECVQDMDHENMFWYRQDPGLGLRLIYFSYDVKMKEKGDIPEGYSVSREKKERFSLILESASTNQTSMYLCASEGPPYEQYFGPGTRLTVT.

This chain connects TRBV29-1 to TRBJ1-2; a possible D gene is TRBD1 (5 bases). The CDR3 is 15 amino acids. Germline-derived CDR1 and CDR2 are SQVTM and ANQGSEA. V was cut by 0 bases and J by 1 base, with 12 bases left in between. The CDR3 DNA reads as TGCAGCGTTGAAGAAAGGACACCGGGTAACTATGGCTACACCTTC. Amino acids: CSVEERTPGNYGYTF. The full variable domain, rest sourced from reference TRBV29-1 and TRBJ1-2, is SAVISQKPSRDICQRGTSLTIQCQVDSQVTMMFWYRQQPGQSLTLIATANQGSEATYESGFVIDKFPISRPNLTFSTLTVSNMSPEDSSIYLCSVEERTPGNYGYTFGSGTRLTVV.

This clone was seen once. V is TRBV6-2 or TRBV6-3 and J is TRBJ1-2; TRBD1 might be the D (5 bases). Germline loops: CDR1 MNHEY, CDR2 SVGEGT. Trimming took 4 bases from V and 1 from J, leaving 7 bases between them. This CDR3 is built from 13 residues. The CDR3 region has the DNA TGTGCCAGCAGTTCGACAGTTAACTATGGCTACACCTTC. It yields the protein CASSSTVNYGYTF.

The chain uses TRBV30 and TRBJ1-4, with a possible D match to TRBD1 (5 bases). Germline V gives CDR1 GTSNPN, CDR2 SVGIG (reference sequence). With 0 bases removed from V and 4 bases from J, the gap between germline ends came to 6 bases. The CDR3 spans 13 residues. The CDR3 protein is CAWSVTVNEKLFF. The CDR3 DNA sequence: TGTGCCTGGAGTGTGACAGTTAATGAAAAACTGTTTTTT.

V usage is TRBV6-1 and J usage is TRBJ1-4, with D maybe TRBD1 (5 bases). V dropped 2 bases and J dropped 4 bases, with 20 bases sitting between them. CDR3 length: 18 residues. Germline V gene sequence: CDR1 MNHNS, CDR2 SASEGT. CDR3 bases: TGTGCCAGCAGTGAATCTAAGGGACGGAAGGTCAATAATGAAAAACTGTTTTTT. Residues: CASSESKGRKVNNEKLFF.

This clone occurred once. This rearrangement joins TRBV2 to TRBJ1-2; 9 bases fit TRBD1. The trim removed 5 bases at V and 4 bases at J, leaving 5 bases unmatched. CDR1 SNHLY and CDR2 FYNNEI come from the germline V gene. This CDR3 contains 14 residues. DNA for the CDR3: TGTGCCAGCAGTTGGGGACAGGGAGGCTATGGCTACACCTTC. It specifies CASSWGQGGYGYTF. Filled out from reference TRBV2 and TRBJ1-2, the complete variable domain reads EPEVTQTPSHQVTQMGQEVILRCVPISNHLYFYWYRQILGQKVEFLVSFYNNEISEKSEIFDDQFSVERPDGSNFTLKIRSTKLEDSAMYFCASSWGQGGYGYTFGSGTRLTVV.

This chain joins TRBV7-6 and TRBJ2-1; the match to TRBD2 covers 10 bases. CDR1 and CDR2 from the germline V gene are SGHVS and FNYEAQ. V was pared by 7 bases and J by 4 bases, with 7 bases of the junction left unmatched. The CDR3 has 15 amino acids. The CDR3 here is CASTPAGGQYNEQFF. The DNA for the CDR3 is TGTGCCAGCACACCAGCGGGGGGGCAGTACAATGAGCAGTTCTTC.

V and J are TRBV7-2 and TRBJ2-7; 9 nucleotides agree with TRBD2. V lost 1 base and J lost 3; bases outside the gene matches: 4. Per the germline V gene, CDR1 is SGHTA and CDR2 is FQGNSA. The CDR3 runs to 15 residues. In nucleotides, the CDR3 is TGTGCCAGCAGCTTAGGACTAGCGGCCAGCTACGAGCAGTACTTC. Translated: CASSLGLAASYEQYF.

V is TRBV5-1 and J is TRBJ1-5; 7 bases fit TRBD1. Germline CDR1 SGHRS, CDR2 YFSETQ. The CDR3 contains 14 residues. V lost 4 bases, J lost 2 bases, and 3 bases stayed unmatched. CDR3 loop: CASSTGTGNQPQHF. CDR3 bases: TGCGCCAGCAGCACAGGGACAGGCAATCAGCCCCAGCATTTT.

The V gene is TRBV30, the J gene TRBJ2-7; TRBD1 might be the D (5 bases). Germline lookup yields CDR1 GTSNPN and CDR2 SVGIG (reference sequence). The CDR3 has 12 residues. CDR3 loop: CVGFRDSYEQYF. CDR3 sequence (DNA): TGTGTCGGGTTCAGGGACTCCTACGAGCAGTACTTC.

This chain connects TRBV5-6 to TRBJ1-2, with D hard to call. This CDR3 is 11 amino acids long. Germline V gene data show CDR1 as SGHDT and CDR2 as YYEEEE. Trimming left V 4 bases short and J 7 bases short, with 8 bases between. The CDR3 nucleotides are TGTGCCAGCAGCCCCGGACTTGGCTACACCTTC. This encodes CASSPGLGYTF.

The V call is TRBV28, the J call TRBJ2-3, with D possibly matching TRBD2 (6 bases). In germline, CDR1 is MDHEN, CDR2 SYDVKM. The CDR3 runs to 16 residues. The germline V and J ends were trimmed by 1 base and 3 bases, with 14 bases remaining between them. The CDR3 sequence: CASSLYRGTLTDTQYF. As DNA, the CDR3 is TGTGCCAGCAGTTTATATCGGGGGACTTTAACAGATACGCAGTATTTT.

The chain combines TRBV14 with TRBJ2-7; D uncertain. Germline assignment: CDR1 SGHDN and CDR2 FVKESK. V lost 2 bases and J lost 2, with 13 bases in between. The CDR3 covers 15 residues. The CDR3 bases are TGTGCCAGCAGCCAAAAGGTCGGTAGGGCCTACGAGCAGTACTTC. Its protein is CASSQKVGRAYEQYF.

The chain carries TRBV19 and TRBJ2-6; D gene uncertain. The CDR3 contains 15 residues. Trimming stripped 1 base from V and 0 bases from J, with 4 bases between. CDR1 and CDR2 (germline): LNHDA, SQIVND (reference sequence). CDR3 residues: CASSIGGSGANVLTF. The CDR3 DNA sequence: TGTGCCAGTAGTATAGGGGGCTCTGGGGCCAACGTCCTGACTTTC. The full variable domain, completed using reference TRBV19 and TRBJ2-6, is DGGITQSPKYLFRKEGQNVTLSCEQNLNHDAMYWYRQDPGQGLRLIYYSQIVNDFQKGDIAEGYSVSREKKESFPLTVTSAQKNPTAFYLCASSIGGSGANVLTFGAGSRLTVL.

This clone was seen a single time. V and J are TRBV7-9 and TRBJ1-2, with unresolved D. This CDR3 is built from 13 residues. The germline CDR1 and CDR2 sequences are SEHNR and FQNEAQ (reference sequence). V was shortened by 0 bases and J by 8 bases, with 10 bases between the two germline ends. The DNA for the CDR3 is TGTGCCAGCAGCTTAGCCCGCGAAGGGGGCTACACCTTC. It yields the protein CASSLAREGGYTF. The full variable domain, rest sourced from reference TRBV7-9 and TRBJ1-2, is DTGVSQNPRHKITKRGQNVTFRCDPISEHNRLYWYRQTLGQGPEFLTYFQNEAQLEKSRLLSDRFSAERPKGSFSTLEIQRTEQGDSAMYLCASSLAREGGYTFGSGTRLTVV.

This clone was recorded once. The chain combines TRBV30 with TRBJ2-6; 9 bases agree with TRBD2. The trim removed 0 bases at V and 1 base at J, leaving 1 base unmatched. There are 16 residues in the CDR3. CDR1 and CDR2 from the germline V gene are GTSNPN and SVGIG (reference sequence). This CDR3 is CAWSVAGGSGANVLTF. The CDR3 DNA is TGTGCCTGGAGTGTGGCGGGAGGGTCTGGGGCCAACGTCCTGACTTTC.

On this clone itself: Other DNA sequences in the same sample also yield this CDR3. The J gene is TRBJ1-3, the V gene TRBV7-2; no firm D call. Germline V gene sequence: CDR1 SGHTA, CDR2 FQGNSA. Trimming pared 1 base from V and 0 bases from J, leaving 10 bases between. The CDR3 is 16 amino acids. The CDR3 loop reads CASSLVGGISGNTIYF. The DNA for the CDR3 is TGTGCCAGCAGCTTAGTTGGAGGGATCTCTGGAAACACCATATATTTT.

The chain links TRBV10-3 to TRBJ2-1, with D perhaps matching TRBD1 or TRBD2 (5 bases each). Trimming removed 3 bases from V and 7 bases from J, with 22 bases in between. Germline V gene data show CDR1 as ENHRY and CDR2 as SYGVKD. This CDR3 region has 17 residues. The CDR3 is CAISDGSGTPHFNEQFF. CDR3 DNA sequence: TGTGCCATCAGTGATGGGTCCGGGACGCCACATTTTAATGAGCAGTTCTTC.

The chain has TRBV12-3 or TRBV12-4 and TRBJ1-2, with TRBD1 matching 7 bases. Trimming cost V 3 bases and J 4 bases; bases outside gene matches: 2. The CDR3 runs to 13 residues. CDR3 region: CASSLGQIYGYTF. As DNA, the CDR3 is TGTGCCAGCAGTTTGGGACAGATCTATGGCTACACCTTC.